This T cell receptor beta chain was identified in a study of PD-1 blockade in classical Hodgkin lymphoma. All patients experienced relapse after autologous stem cell transplantation, and brentuximab vedotin exposure was variable. Only in-frame clones appear in the TCRdb table, and some are missing; sequencing was by immunoSEQ multiplex PCR. The top ten hold approximately 9% of the sample, which has more than 40,000 clones, approximately 91% seen once. V lost 2 bases and J 0 bases, leaving 18 bases between the germline ends. CDR3 length equals 18 residues. This chain uses TRBV5-3 with TRBJ1-5; D unresolved. TRBV5-3 counts as an open reading frame of uncertain function. The source material was peripheral blood mononuclear cells (PBMCs), sampled at baseline. The receptor's source is a human donor with classical Hodgkin lymphoma. As DNA, the CDR3 is TGTGCCAGAAGCTTTGGTACCGGCCAAGCATATAGCAATCAGCCCCAGCATTTT. Translating it yields CARSFGTGQAYSNQPQHF.